The 15 T cell receptor beta chains given below trace back to one sample, sequenced in a study of control samples from healthy donors and cancer patients (TCRdb year 2020). Libraries were constructed by the immunoSEQ multiplex PCR assay. Entries here come from immuneACCESS through TCRdb and include only in-frame sequences with V and J called. Some clones fail to appear in such tables; in the studies checked, an unresolved V gene covers under half of the shortfall, and the cause of the remainder is unknown. The sample table contains about 140,000 clones; only one count was recorded for about 90% of them. The ten largest make up around 7.3% of the sample. The sample taken for sequencing was blood. All receptors come from a man aged 18 to 30 in good health.

The chain carries TRBV15 and TRBJ1-5; D remains ambiguous. Between the trimmed V and J ends, which lost 1 base and 4 bases, there was a span of 11 bases. The CDR3 sequence is 15 residues long. Germline values: CDR1 LNHNV, CDR2 YYDKDF (reference sequence). The CDR3: CATSRGWQDNQPQHF. For the CDR3, the DNA is TGTGCCACCAGCAGAGGTTGGCAGGATAATCAGCCCCAGCATTTT.

The gene calls are TRBV9 and TRBJ1-1; TRBD1 might be the D (5 bases). V was clipped by 2 bases and J by 4 bases, with 15 bases between them. CDR1 is SGDLS, CDR2 YYNGEE, per germline. The CDR3 contains 15 residues. In DNA form, the CDR3 reads TGTGCCAGCAGCGTGGGGGATGGGTCAGGCACTGAAGCTTTCTTT. Translation gives CASSVGDGSGTEAFF.

The rearrangement joins TRBV6-4 to TRBJ2-3, with D possibly matching TRBD2 (5 bases). The CDR3 is made up of 14 amino acids. Trimming took off 3 bases at V and 5 bases at J, with 12 bases between the two ends. The germline V gene has CDR1 MRHNA and CDR2 SNTAGT. CDR3 in DNA: TGTGCCAGCAGTGATCAAAGCCGGGGAGATACGCAGTATTTT. Translating it yields CASSDQSRGDTQYF.

This chain connects TRBV27 to TRBJ1-5; D is unclear. Germline V gene data show CDR1 as MNHEY and CDR2 as SMNVEV (reference sequence). This CDR3 spans 14 amino acids. V lost 2 bases and J lost 0, with 5 bases in between. This CDR3 is CASSLQNSNQPQHF. CDR3 sequence (DNA): TGTGCCAGCAGTTTACAGAATAGCAATCAGCCCCAGCATTTT.

The chain links TRBV6-1 to TRBJ1-6; unclear D gene. Trimming removed 3 bases at V and 4 bases at J, with 4 bases between. CDR3 size: 13 residues. Germline V CDR1 and CDR2: MNHNS, SASEGT. As DNA, the CDR3 is TGTGCCAGCAGTGATGTTTATAATTCACCCCTCCACTTT. Translating gives CASSDVYNSPLHF.

The chain carries TRBV9 and TRBJ1-3; D is ambiguous. Germline V gives CDR1 SGDLS, CDR2 YYNGEE. The germline V and J ends were trimmed by 3 bases and 1 base, with 11 bases remaining between them. The CDR3 is made up of 15 amino acids. The chain's CDR3 is CASSAEGVSGNTIYF. The CDR3 DNA sequence: TGTGCCAGCAGCGCTGAGGGTGTGTCTGGAAACACCATATATTTT. The variable domain in full, completed from reference TRBV9 and TRBJ1-3, reads DSGVTQTPKHLITATGQRVTLRCSPRSGDLSVYWYQQSLDQGLQFLIQYYNGEERAKGNILERFSAQQFPDLHSELNLSSLELGDSALYFCASSAEGVSGNTIYFGEGSWLTVV.

The chain is built from TRBV6-4 and TRBJ2-1; 7 bases align to TRBD2. Germline CDR1 and CDR2: MRHNA and SNTAGT. CDR3 length equals 16 residues. After removal of 0 bases from V and 7 bases from J, the junction contained 9 bases not matched to a gene. The chain's CDR3 is CASSDSGLGLRNEQFF. The CDR3 DNA reads TGTGCCAGCAGTGACTCAGGACTAGGATTGAGGAATGAGCAGTTCTTC.

This clone was picked up one time. This specimen includes other DNA sequences encoding the same CDR3. V and J are TRBV29-1 and TRBJ1-2; D gene unclear. The V end was cut by 6 bases, the J end by 1 base, with 15 bases between. Germline V CDR1 and CDR2: SQVTM, ANQGSEA. CDR3 length: 14 amino acids. CDR3 coding DNA: TGCAGCGTGGTTTCGGGTGGAAGTAACTATGGCTACACCTTC. Encoded protein: CSVVSGGSNYGYTF. The full variable domain, completed using reference TRBV29-1 and TRBJ1-2, is SAVISQKPSRDICQRGTSLTIQCQVDSQVTMMFWYRQQPGQSLTLIATANQGSEATYESGFVIDKFPISRPNLTFSTLTVSNMSPEDSSIYLCSVVSGGSNYGYTFGSGTRLTVV.

The V and J genes are TRBV7-9 and TRBJ2-1; maybe TRBD2 (5 bases). Trimming cost V 7 bases and J 7 bases, with 8 bases left between them. The CDR3 is 11 residues long. Looked up from germline, CDR1 is SEHNR and CDR2 is FQNEAQ (reference sequence). The CDR3, as DNA: TGTGCCAGCATTGGGGAGAATGAGCAGTTCTTC. Amino acid sequence: CASIGENEQFF.

This clone was picked up one time. In the same sample, other DNA sequences code for this CDR3. The chain links TRBV5-4 to TRBJ1-3; tentative D call: TRBD1 (6 bases). CDR3 length equals 15 residues. Trimming stripped 5 bases from V and 0 bases from J, with 12 bases between. Germline V CDR1 and CDR2: SGHNT, YYREEE (reference sequence). The DNA for the CDR3 is TGTGCCAGCAGTCTACAGGGACCCTCTGGAAACACCATATATTTT. Amino acids: CASSLQGPSGNTIYF.

The chain recombines TRBV30 with TRBJ1-1; TRBD1 matches 10 bases. CDR3 length equals 16 residues. Losses at the gene ends were 1 base for V and 2 bases for J; bases not matched to a gene: 7. Germline V CDR1 and CDR2: GTSNPN, SVGIG (reference sequence). CDR3 sequence: CAWSGAGTGANTEAFF. In DNA, the CDR3 is TGTGCCTGGAGTGGAGCTGGGACAGGGGCTAACACTGAAGCTTTCTTT.

The V gene is TRBV19, the J gene TRBJ1-1; 7 bases align to TRBD1. The CDR3 is 14 residues long. Looked up from germline, CDR1 is LNHDA and CDR2 is SQIVND (reference sequence). V lost 3 bases and J lost 7; bases outside the gene matches: 8. This CDR3 is CASSMLGGSVEAFF. CDR3 in DNA: TGTGCCAGTAGTATGCTAGGGGGCTCGGTTGAAGCTTTCTTT.

This clone was counted a few times. The rearrangement joins TRBV3-1 (or the pseudogene TRBV3-2) to TRBJ2-1; D might be TRBD2 (5 bases). Looked up from germline, CDR1 is LGHDT and CDR2 is YNNKEL (reference sequence). Deletions cut 5 bases from V and 8 bases from J, with 19 bases between. This CDR3 region has 15 residues. CDR3 loop: CASSSSPMTMDEQFF. In nucleotides, the CDR3 is TGTGCCAGCAGCTCATCCCCGATGACTATGGATGAGCAGTTCTTC.

The genes are TRBV5-1 and TRBJ1-1; D unresolved. Trimming stripped 0 bases from V and 1 base from J, with 7 bases between. Germline loops: CDR1 SGHRS, CDR2 YFSETQ. The CDR3 is made up of 14 amino acids. CDR3 loop: CASSLAPGNTEAFF. The DNA for the CDR3 is TGCGCCAGCAGCTTGGCCCCGGGGAACACTGAAGCTTTCTTT.

CDR3 region: CASSAGSETQYF. In DNA form, the CDR3 reads TGTGCCAGTAGTGCAGGGTCAGAGACCCAGTACTTC. This chain connects TRBV19 to TRBJ2-5; possible D gene TRBD1, 5 bases. The CDR3 extends over 12 amino acids. The germline V and J ends were trimmed by 5 bases and 4 bases, with 8 bases remaining between them. Looked up from germline, CDR1 is LNHDA and CDR2 is SQIVND (reference sequence).